This TCR beta chain was identified in a study of beta chain features in type 1 diabetes. Findings and limits, study-wide: Compared with healthy donors, patients appeared to share more similar naive, central memory and regulatory TCRB repertoires. Type 1 diabetes patients had fewer VDJ junction insertions and more deletions. TCRB CDR3s from Type 1 diabetes patients were moderately but significantly shorter in all four CD4+ subsets. Cells carrying high TCR expression could end up over-represented when cDNA is sequenced.

The sample holds a few counts of this clone. Its specificity is unknown. As every portion of the isolated RNA was reverse transcribed, the sequencing read expressed TCRB transcripts. This table comes from immunoSEQ multiplex PCR, and its TCRdb copy is limited to in-frame clones, with some not included. The sample lists 200,000 to 300,000 clones, 27% occurring once. Sequencing was carried out using central memory CD4+ T cells from blood. This TCR was sampled from a man aged 25-45 years in good health.

CDR3 loop: CASSPPSGTDQGNEQFF. DNA for the CDR3: TGTGCCAGCAGCCCCCCATCCGGGACAGATCAGGGCAATGAGCAGTTCTTC. This rearrangement joins TRBV7-2 to TRBJ2-1; 7 nucleotides align to TRBD1. CDR3 size: 17 residues. Germline trimming cut 5 bases from V and 6 bases from J; bases unmatched to any gene: 16. Germline V gives CDR1 SGHTA, CDR2 FQGNSA.